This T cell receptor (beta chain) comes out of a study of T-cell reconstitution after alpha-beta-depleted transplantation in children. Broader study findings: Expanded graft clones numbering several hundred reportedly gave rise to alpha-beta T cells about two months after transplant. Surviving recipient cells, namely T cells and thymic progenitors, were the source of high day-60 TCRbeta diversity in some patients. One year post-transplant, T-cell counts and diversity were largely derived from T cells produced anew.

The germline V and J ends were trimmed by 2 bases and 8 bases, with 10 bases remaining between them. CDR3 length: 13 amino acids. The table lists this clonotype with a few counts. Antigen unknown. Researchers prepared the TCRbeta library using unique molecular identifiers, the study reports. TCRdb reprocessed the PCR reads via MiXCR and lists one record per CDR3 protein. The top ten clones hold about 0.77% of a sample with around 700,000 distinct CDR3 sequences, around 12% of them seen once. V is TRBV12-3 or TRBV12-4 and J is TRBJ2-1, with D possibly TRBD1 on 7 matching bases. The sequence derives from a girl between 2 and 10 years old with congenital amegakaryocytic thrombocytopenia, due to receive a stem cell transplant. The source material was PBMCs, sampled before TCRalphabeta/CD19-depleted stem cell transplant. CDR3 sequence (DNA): TGTGCCAGCAGTTTATTCAGGGGGGATGAGCAGTTCTTC. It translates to CASSLFRGDEQFF.